The present T cell receptor (beta chain) was sequenced within a study of T cell changes during pregnancy in multiple sclerosis (dated by TCRdb to the late 2010s). The study in broad terms: The study examined how the T cell repertoire changed over the course of pregnancy in women with multiple sclerosis.

Libraries came from the immunoSEQ multiplex PCR assay. TCRdb's version of the immuneACCESS table is confined to in-frame rearrangements and falls short of the full clone set. An unresolved V gene accounts for under half of the shortfall where checked; the remainder is of unknown origin. Present in this sample are 75,000 to 100,000 clones, 90% of which were seen just once. The top ten clonotypes cover 0.7% to 0.9% of the sample. With regard to this clone: What antigen it recognizes has not been identified. The sample holds no much larger clone one base away, and base qualities are not on file.

The starting material was peripheral blood, obtained in the second trimester of pregnancy. This sequence originates from a female donor in good health, enrolled as a control in a pregnancy study.

CDR3 protein: CTSSQADEGVRNSPLHF. The bases are TGCACCAGCAGCCAAGCGGACGAGGGGGTGAGGAATTCACCCCTCCACTTT. Recombination joined TRBV1 with TRBJ1-6; the table's D call of TRBD1 was not tested on the DNA. TRBV1 is flagged as a pseudogene. Including the terminal cysteine and phenylalanine, the CDR3 comprises 17 residues. This entry keeps only the CDR3 DNA: 51 bases, framed from base 1.